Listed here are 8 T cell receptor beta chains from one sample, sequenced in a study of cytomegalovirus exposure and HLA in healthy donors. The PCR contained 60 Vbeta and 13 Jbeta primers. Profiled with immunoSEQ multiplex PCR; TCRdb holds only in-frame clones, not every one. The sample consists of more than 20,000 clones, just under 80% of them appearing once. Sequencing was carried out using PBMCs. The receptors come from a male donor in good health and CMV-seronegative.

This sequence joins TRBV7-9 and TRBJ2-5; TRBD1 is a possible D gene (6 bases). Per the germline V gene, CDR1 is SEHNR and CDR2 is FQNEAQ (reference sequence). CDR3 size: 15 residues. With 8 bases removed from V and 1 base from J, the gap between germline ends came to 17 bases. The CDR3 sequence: CASLEPGHTQETQYF. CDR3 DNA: TGTGCCAGCCTTGAGCCGGGACATACCCAAGAGACCCAGTACTTC.

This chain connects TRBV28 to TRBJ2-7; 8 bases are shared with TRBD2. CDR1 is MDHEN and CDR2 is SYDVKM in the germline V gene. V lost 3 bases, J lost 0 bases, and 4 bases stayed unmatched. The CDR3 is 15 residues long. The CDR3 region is CASSLDSGGSYEQYF. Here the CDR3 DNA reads TGTGCCAGCAGTTTGGACAGCGGGGGCTCCTACGAGCAGTACTTC.

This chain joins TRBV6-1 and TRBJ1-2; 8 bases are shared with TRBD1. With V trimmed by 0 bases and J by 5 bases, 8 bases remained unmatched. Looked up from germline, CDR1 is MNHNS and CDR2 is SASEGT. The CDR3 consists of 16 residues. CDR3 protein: CASSEAPGQGTYGYTF. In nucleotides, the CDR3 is TGTGCCAGCAGTGAAGCTCCCGGACAGGGAACTTATGGCTACACCTTC.

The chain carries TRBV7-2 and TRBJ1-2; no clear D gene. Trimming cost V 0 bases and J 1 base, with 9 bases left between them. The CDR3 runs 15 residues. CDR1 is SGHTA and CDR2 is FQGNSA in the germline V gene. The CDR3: CASSLATLFNYGYTF. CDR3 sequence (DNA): TGTGCCAGCAGCTTAGCGACACTCTTTAACTATGGCTACACCTTC.

Here the CDR3 reads CASSQARTGLGTDTQYF. CDR3 nucleotide sequence: TGCGCCAGCAGCCAAGCAAGGACAGGGTTAGGCACAGATACGCAGTATTTT. V gene TRBV4-3 combines with J gene TRBJ2-3, with 8 positions matching TRBD1. The V and J ends lost 1 base and 1 base, in that order; junction bases with no gene match: 7. CDR1 and CDR2 (germline): LGHNA, YSLEER. The length of the CDR3 is 17 residues.

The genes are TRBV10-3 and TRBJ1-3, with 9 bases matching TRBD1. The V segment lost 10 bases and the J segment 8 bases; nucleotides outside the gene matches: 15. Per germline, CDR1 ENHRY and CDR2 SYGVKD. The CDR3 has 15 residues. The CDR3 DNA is TGTGCCAGCCTTATGACAGGGGGAAGGGACGACACCATATATTTT. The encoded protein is CASLMTGGRDDTIYF.

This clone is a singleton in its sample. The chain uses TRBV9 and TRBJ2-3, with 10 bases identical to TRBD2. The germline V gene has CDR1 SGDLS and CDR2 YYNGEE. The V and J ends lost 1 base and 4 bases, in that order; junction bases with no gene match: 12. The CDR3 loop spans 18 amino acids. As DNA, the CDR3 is TGTGCCAGCAGCGTAAGGAGGGATAGCGGGAGGATACCAGATACGCAGTATTTT. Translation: CASSVRRDSGRIPDTQYF.

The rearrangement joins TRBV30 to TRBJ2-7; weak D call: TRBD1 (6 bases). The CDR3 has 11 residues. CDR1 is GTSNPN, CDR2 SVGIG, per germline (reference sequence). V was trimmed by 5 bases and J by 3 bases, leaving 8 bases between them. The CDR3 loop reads CAWGTLYEQYF. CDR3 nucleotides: TGTGCCTGGGGGACACTCTACGAGCAGTACTTC.